This T cell receptor beta chain was sequenced for a study of shared clonotypes between healthy human individuals. Study-level findings and limits: Clonotypes which were not shared had lower generation probabilities than clonotypes that all four donors shared. Tissues were not sampled, only blood, and their repertoires likely differ.

With regard to this clone: The antigen remains undetermined.

The germline V and J ends were trimmed by 5 bases and 7 bases, with 17 bases remaining between them. The germline gives CDR1 SEHNR, CDR2 FQNEAQ (reference sequence). CDR3 length: 15 amino acids. Only in-frame clones appear in the TCRdb table, and some are missing; sequencing was by immunoSEQ multiplex PCR. Of a few million clones in the sample, 80% to 95% are singletons; the top ten hold 0.37%. This chain uses TRBV7-9 with TRBJ1-4, with D possibly being TRBD1 (6 bases). This sequence originates from a man aged 18-30 years in good health. Some clones in this sample may be carry-over from other donors' samples. The sequenced material came from naive CD4+ T cells from PBMCs. Subset here: CD45RA+ positively selected. This CDR3 reads CASSTTWGGGEKLFF. CDR3 DNA sequence: TGTGCCAGCAGCACCACATGGGGAGGGGGTGAAAAACTGTTTTTT.